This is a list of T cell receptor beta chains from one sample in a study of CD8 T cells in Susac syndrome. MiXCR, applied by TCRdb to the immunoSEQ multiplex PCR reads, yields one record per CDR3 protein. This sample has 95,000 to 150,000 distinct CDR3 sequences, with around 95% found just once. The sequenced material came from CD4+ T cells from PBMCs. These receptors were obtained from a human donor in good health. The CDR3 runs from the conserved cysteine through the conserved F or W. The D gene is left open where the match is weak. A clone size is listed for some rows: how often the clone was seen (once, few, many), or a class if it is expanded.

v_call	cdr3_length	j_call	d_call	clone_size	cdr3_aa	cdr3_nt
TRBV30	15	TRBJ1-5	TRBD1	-	CAWSSGTGYNQPQHF	TGTGCCTGGAGTAGCGGGACAGGGTACAATCAGCCCCAGCATTTT
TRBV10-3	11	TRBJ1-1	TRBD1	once	CATQGGAEAFF	TGTGCCACGCAGGGGGGTGCTGAAGCTTTCTTT
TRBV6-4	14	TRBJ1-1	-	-	CASTPGKGNTEAFF	TGTGCCAGCACCCCTGGGAAGGGGAACACTGAAGCTTTCTTT
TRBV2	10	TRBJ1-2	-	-	CASSEIGYTF	TGTGCCAGCAGTGAAATTGGCTACACCTTC
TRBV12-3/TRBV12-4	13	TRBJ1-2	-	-	CASSLRANYGYTF	TGTGCCAGCAGTTTGAGGGCTAACTATGGCTACACCTTC
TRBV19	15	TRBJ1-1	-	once	CASSIGQPGATEAFF	TGTGCCAGTAGTATCGGACAGCCCGGAGCCACTGAAGCTTTCTTT
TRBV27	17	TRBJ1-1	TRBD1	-	CASSLGGSGTEFTEAFF	TGTGCCAGCAGTTTAGGGGGATCCGGGACAGAATTCACTGAAGCTTTCTTT
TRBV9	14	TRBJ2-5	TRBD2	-	CASSVALAQETQYF	TGTGCCAGCAGCGTGGCACTAGCGCAAGAGACCCAGTACTTC
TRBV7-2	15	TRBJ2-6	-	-	CASSQWGAGANVLTF	TGTGCCAGCAGCCAGTGGGGTGCCGGGGCCAACGTCCTGACTTTC
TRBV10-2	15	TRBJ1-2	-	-	CASSEWRGGGYGYTF	TGCGCCAGCAGTGAGTGGAGGGGAGGAGGGTATGGCTACACCTTC
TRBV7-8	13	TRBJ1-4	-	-	CASSTRSGEKLFF	TGTGCCAGCAGCACCCGGTCGGGGGAAAAACTGTTTTTT
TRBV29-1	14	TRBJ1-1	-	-	CSVGEDGVNTEAFF	TGCAGCGTTGGGGAGGACGGAGTGAACACTGAAGCTTTCTTT
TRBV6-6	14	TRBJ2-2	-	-	CASLLHANTGELFF	TGTGCCAGCCTCCTCCACGCGAACACCGGGGAGCTGTTTTTT
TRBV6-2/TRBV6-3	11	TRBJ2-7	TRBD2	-	CASSGLAEQYF	TGTGCCAGCAGTGGACTAGCGGAGCAGTACTTC
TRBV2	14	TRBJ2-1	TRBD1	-	CASSPDRGLDEQFF	TGTGCCAGCAGCCCCGACAGGGGGCTTGATGAGCAGTTCTTC
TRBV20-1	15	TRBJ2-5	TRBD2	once	CSARGASGNQETQYF	TGCAGTGCTAGAGGGGCTAGCGGGAACCAAGAGACCCAGTACTTC
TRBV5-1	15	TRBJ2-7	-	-	CASSLATGDPYEQYF	TGCGCCAGCAGCTTGGCCACGGGGGATCCGTACGAGCAGTACTTC
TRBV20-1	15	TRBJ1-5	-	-	CSARASADGNQPQHF	TGCAGTGCTAGAGCCTCGGCCGACGGTAATCAGCCCCAGCATTTT
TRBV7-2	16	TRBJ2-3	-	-	CASSFPPGRIADTQYF	TGTGCCAGCAGCTTCCCACCGGGTAGAATAGCAGATACGCAGTATTTT
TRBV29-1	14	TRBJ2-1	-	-	CSVLSQSSYNEQFF	TGCAGCGTTCTGTCTCAAAGCTCCTACAATGAGCAGTTCTTC
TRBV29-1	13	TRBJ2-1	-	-	CSVVDASLRGQFF	TGCAGCGTTGTTGATGCCTCCCTTCGGGGGCAGTTCTTC
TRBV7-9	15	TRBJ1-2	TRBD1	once	CASSGPGGGHYGYTF	TGTGCCAGCAGCGGACCAGGGGGCGGACACTATGGCTACACCTTC
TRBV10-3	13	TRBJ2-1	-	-	CAISDWGYNEQFF	TGTGCCATCAGTGACTGGGGATACAATGAGCAGTTCTTC
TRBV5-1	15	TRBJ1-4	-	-	CASSLWGNPNEKLFF	TGCGCCAGCAGCTTATGGGGGAATCCTAATGAAAAACTGTTTTTT
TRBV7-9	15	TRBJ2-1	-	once	CASSLGSNGYNEQFF	TGTGCCAGCAGCTTAGGATCGAATGGCTACAATGAGCAGTTCTTC
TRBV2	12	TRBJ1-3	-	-	CASSSEGNTIYF	TGTGCCAGCAGTTCCGAGGGAAACACCATATATTTT
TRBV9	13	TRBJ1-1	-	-	CASSGTLNTEAFF	TGTGCCAGCAGCGGGACATTGAACACTGAAGCTTTCTTT
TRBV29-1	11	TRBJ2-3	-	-	CSVTSTDTQYF	TGCAGCGTGACTAGCACAGATACGCAGTATTTT
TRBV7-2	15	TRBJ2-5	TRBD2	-	CASSPTTSAVRTQYF	TGTGCCAGCAGCCCGACTACTAGCGCAGTGCGGACCCAGTACTTC
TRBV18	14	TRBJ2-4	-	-	CATTTLQGENIQYF	TGTGCCACCACCACCCTACAGGGAGAAAACATTCAGTACTTC
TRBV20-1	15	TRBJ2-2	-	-	CSALRGESNTGELFF	TGCAGTGCTCTAAGGGGCGAATCGAACACCGGGGAGCTGTTTTTT
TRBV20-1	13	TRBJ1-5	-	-	CSARQHSNQPQHF	TGCAGTGCTAGACAACACAGCAATCAGCCCCAGCATTTT
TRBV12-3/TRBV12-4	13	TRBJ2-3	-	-	CASSSLGGDTQYF	TGTGCCAGCAGTAGCCTGGGGGGAGATACGCAGTATTTT
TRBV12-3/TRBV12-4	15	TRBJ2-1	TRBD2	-	CASRVTSGPYNEQFF	TGTGCCAGCAGGGTCACTAGCGGCCCCTACAATGAGCAGTTCTTC
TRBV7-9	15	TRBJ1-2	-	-	CAIPEQDTSNYGYTF	TGTGCCATCCCAGAGCAGGACACCTCTAACTATGGCTACACCTTC
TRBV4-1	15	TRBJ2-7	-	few	CASSQAFQDSYEQYF	TGCGCCAGCAGCCAAGCCTTTCAGGATTCCTACGAGCAGTACTTC
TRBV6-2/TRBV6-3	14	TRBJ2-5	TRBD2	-	CASSLGRGGQTQYF	TGTGCCAGCAGCCTCGGGAGGGGAGGTCAGACCCAGTACTTC
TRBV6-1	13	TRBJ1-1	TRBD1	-	CASGNRGNTEAFF	TGTGCCAGCGGGAACAGGGGTAACACTGAAGCTTTCTTT
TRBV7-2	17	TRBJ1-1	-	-	CASSLLLGRLRDTEAFF	TGTGCCAGCAGCTTACTTCTTGGCAGGCTGAGAGACACTGAAGCTTTCTTT
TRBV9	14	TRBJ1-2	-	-	CASSVGPRSYGYTF	TGTGCCAGCAGCGTAGGACCTCGGAGCTATGGCTACACCTTC
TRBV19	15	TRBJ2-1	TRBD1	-	CARSWTGSPYNEQFF	TGTGCCAGATCGTGGACAGGGAGTCCCTACAATGAGCAGTTCTTC
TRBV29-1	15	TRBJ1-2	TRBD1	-	CSAGGPGTGESGYTF	TGCAGCGCCGGGGGACCAGGGACAGGGGAGAGTGGCTACACCTTC
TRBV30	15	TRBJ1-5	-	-	CAWSVQGTNNQPQHF	TGTGCCTGGAGTGTACAAGGGACGAACAATCAGCCCCAGCATTTT
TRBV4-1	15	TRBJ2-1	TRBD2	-	CASSRRTSGDNEQFF	TGCGCCAGCAGCCGACGGACTAGCGGGGATAATGAGCAGTTCTTC
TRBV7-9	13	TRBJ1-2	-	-	CASSLARDGGYTF	TGTGCCAGCAGCTTAGCCAGGGACGGCGGCTACACCTTC
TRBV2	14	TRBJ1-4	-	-	CASSLTRGSEKLFF	TGTGCCAGCTCTCTGACTCGAGGGTCTGAAAAACTGTTTTTT
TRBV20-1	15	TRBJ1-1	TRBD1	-	CSARDQGTVNTEAFF	TGCAGTGCTAGAGATCAGGGGACAGTGAACACTGAAGCTTTCTTT
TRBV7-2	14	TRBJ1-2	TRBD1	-	CASSFPGTGDGYTF	TGTGCCAGCAGCTTCCCGGGGACAGGGGATGGCTACACCTTC
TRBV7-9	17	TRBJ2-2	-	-	CASSLAKAGTNTGELFF	TGTGCCAGCAGCTTAGCGAAGGCGGGAACGAACACCGGGGAGCTGTTTTTT
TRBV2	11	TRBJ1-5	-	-	CASSERWPQHF	TGTGCCAGCAGTGAACGTTGGCCCCAGCATTTT